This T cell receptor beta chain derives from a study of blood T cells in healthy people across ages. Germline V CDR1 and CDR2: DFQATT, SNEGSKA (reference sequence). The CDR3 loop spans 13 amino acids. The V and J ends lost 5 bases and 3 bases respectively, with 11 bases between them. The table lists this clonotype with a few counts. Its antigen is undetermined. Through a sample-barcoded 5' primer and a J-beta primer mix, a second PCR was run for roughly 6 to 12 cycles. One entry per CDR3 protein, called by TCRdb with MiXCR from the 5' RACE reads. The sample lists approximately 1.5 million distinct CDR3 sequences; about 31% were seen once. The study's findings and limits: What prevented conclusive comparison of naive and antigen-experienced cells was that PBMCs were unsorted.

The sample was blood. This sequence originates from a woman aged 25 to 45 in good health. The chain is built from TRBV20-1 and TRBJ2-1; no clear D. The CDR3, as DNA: TGCAGTGCTCCCACGTATCTCTACAATGAGCAGTTCTTC. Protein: CSAPTYLYNEQFF.